Listed below are T cell receptor beta chains from one sample, sequenced in a study of T cell responses to AZD1222 COVID-19 vaccine. Repertoires were generated with immunoSEQ multiplex PCR, while TCRdb's copy carries only in-frame clones and drops some. Here the sample spans roughly 150,000 clones, approximately 94% being singletons. Specimen: peripheral blood, collected 28 days after the second AZD1222 dose. The receptor set was obtained from an adult who received the AZD1222 COVID-19 vaccine. CDR3s include the opening cysteine and the closing phenylalanine or tryptophan. The D gene is left open where the match is weak. Clone size is stated in some rows and not others, as once, few, many or a class when expanded.

d_call,clone_size,v_call,j_call,cdr3_nt,cdr3_aa
TRBD2,NA,TRBV19,TRBJ2-1,TGTGCCAGTAAGCGGACTAGCGGGTACAATGAGCAGTTCTTC,CASKRTSGYNEQFF
NA,NA,TRBV27,TRBJ1-1,TGTGCCAGCAGTTTAGTTCGGAACACTGAAGCTTTCTTT,CASSLVRNTEAFF
TRBD2,NA,TRBV2,TRBJ2-5,TGTGCCAGCAGTGAAGCCCGGGAGGGGAGGGAGACCCAGTACTTC,CASSEAREGRETQYF
NA,NA,TRBV2,TRBJ2-7,TGTGCCAGCAGTCAAACAGGAGGAGGCTCCTACGAGCAGTACTTC,CASSQTGGGSYEQYF
NA,NA,TRBV9,TRBJ1-2,TGTGCCAGCTCAACCGGGCAGCCATGGCGCTACACCTTC,CASSTGQPWRYTF
TRBD2,NA,TRBV9,TRBJ2-1,TGTGCCAGCAGCGTAGGGGGAACCGGGTGGCGGGAGAGTCAGCAGTTCTTC,CASSVGGTGWRESQQFF
NA,NA,TRBV11-2,TRBJ2-2,TGTGCCAGCAGCTTAGGAATTAAATGGGGGCCATCGAACACCGGGGAGCTGTTTTTT,CASSLGIKWGPSNTGELFF
TRBD1,NA,TRBV7-3,TRBJ2-3,TGTGCCAGCAGCCCCCGACAGGGGGCAAGCACAGATACGCAGTATTTT,CASSPRQGASTDTQYF
NA,NA,TRBV7-8,TRBJ2-2,TGTGCCAGCAGCTACAGGGCGGCGAACACCGGGGAGCTGTTTTTT,CASSYRAANTGELFF
TRBD1,NA,TRBV18,TRBJ2-1,TGTGCCAGCTCACCGCAGGGGGCGGGGAATGAGCAGTTCTTC,CASSPQGAGNEQFF
NA,NA,TRBV6-5,TRBJ2-6,TGTGCCAGCAGTTACTCGTTCCAGGCAGGGGCCAACGTCCTGACTTTC,CASSYSFQAGANVLTF
NA,NA,TRBV9,TRBJ2-7,TGTGCCAGCAGCGTAGGCTCTTCCTACGAGCAGTACTTC,CASSVGSSYEQYF
TRBD1,NA,TRBV27,TRBJ1-2,TGTGCCAGCAGGACTGCAGGACAGGGGGTTTATGGCTACACCTTC,CASRTAGQGVYGYTF
NA,NA,TRBV6-5,TRBJ1-6,TGTGCCAGCAGTTACTCAGGGGCCGCCTATAATTCACCCCTCCACTTT,CASSYSGAAYNSPLHF
TRBD1,few,TRBV11-2,TRBJ1-3,TGTGCCAGCAGCGAGGGACAGGGGCGCTTCTCTGGAAACACCATATATTTT,CASSEGQGRFSGNTIYF
NA,NA,TRBV10-3,TRBJ2-1,TGTGCCATCAGTGAAAGGGTAGAAACCAATGAGCAGTTCTTC,CAISERVETNEQFF
TRBD2,few,TRBV2,TRBJ2-7,TGTGCCAGTGGGACTAGCGGGCAAACCTACGAGCAGTACTTC,CASGTSGQTYEQYF
NA,NA,TRBV7-6,TRBJ1-3,TGTGCCAGCAGCTTAATACAGGTTCCGAGACAGATACTTCACTCTGGAAACACCATATATTTT,CASSLIQVPRQILHSGNTIYF
NA,NA,TRBV10-1,TRBJ1-1,TGCGCCAGCAGTGAGGTGAGGGAGACTGAAGCTTTCTTT,CASSEVRETEAFF
TRBD2,NA,TRBV5-1,TRBJ2-3,TGCGCCAGCAGTGGGAGGGCTCCAATATCCACAGATACGCAGTATTTT,CASSGRAPISTDTQYF
TRBD2,NA,TRBV12-5,TRBJ2-4,TGTGCTAGTGGTTTGGACGTCCTCCTAGCGGGGCTGACATTTGCCAAAAACATTCAGTACTTC,CASGLDVLLAGLTFAKNIQYF
TRBD1,once,TRBV29-1,TRBJ1-1,TGCAGCGTTTTGACAGGGGGCACTGAAGCTTTCTTT,CSVLTGGTEAFF
NA,NA,TRBV9,TRBJ2-6,TGTGCCAGCAGCGTAGAAAGCGGCCTTGGAGCCAACGTCCTGACTTTC,CASSVESGLGANVLTF
NA,NA,TRBV30,TRBJ1-2,TGTGCCTGGAGTGTCCCCTTCGACAGAAACTATGGCTACACCTTC,CAWSVPFDRNYGYTF
TRBD1,NA,TRBV18,TRBJ1-2,TGTGCCAGCTCAGGGGACAGGGAAGGCTACACCTTC,CASSGDREGYTF
NA,NA,TRBV2,TRBJ1-1,TGTGCCAGAGGGGGGGGCTCGGGCACTGAAGCTTTCTTT,CARGGGSGTEAFF
NA,once,TRBV6-5,TRBJ2-7,TGTGCCAGCATTCGCCCTAGCCCCTACGAGCAGTACTTC,CASIRPSPYEQYF
TRBD2,NA,TRBV4-1,TRBJ2-1,TGCGCCAGCAGCCAAGGGCTAGCGGGAGTTGTTGAGCAGTTCTTC,CASSQGLAGVVEQFF
NA,NA,TRBV6-5,TRBJ1-4,TGTGCCAGCAGGCCCTCGCAGGGAGGGAATGAAAAACTGTTTTTT,CASRPSQGGNEKLFF
TRBD1,NA,TRBV28,TRBJ1-5,TGTGCCAGCAGATACCGGGACAGGGCTCAGCCCCAGCATTTT,CASRYRDRAQPQHF
NA,NA,TRBV28,TRBJ1-2,TGTGCCAGCAGACCCCGGGGCTTATCCTATGGCTACACCTTC,CASRPRGLSYGYTF
NA,NA,TRBV28,TRBJ1-1,TGTGCCAGCAGTTCCTCGGTTAGCACTGAAGCTTTCTTT,CASSSSVSTEAFF
TRBD1,NA,TRBV5-6,TRBJ2-7,TGTGCCAGCAGCTTGCCCGGGACAGGCATGTCCCCCAACGAGCAGTACTTC,CASSLPGTGMSPNEQYF
TRBD1,NA,TRBV6-4,TRBJ1-2,TGTGCCAGCAGTGGCCGGGACAGGGGATCCTATGGCTACACCTTC,CASSGRDRGSYGYTF
TRBD1,NA,TRBV12-3/TRBV12-4,TRBJ2-7,TGTGCCAGCAGTTTCGACAGGGGATACGAGCAGTACTTC,CASSFDRGYEQYF
NA,NA,TRBV29-1,TRBJ1-2,TGCAGCCCTCAATGGCGGCAAAGGCCCGGTAGGAGCTACACCTTC,CSPQWRQRPGRSYTF
TRBD2,NA,TRBV13,TRBJ2-3,TGTGCCAGCAGCTCGAGCGGGAGGGCACGAGATACGCAGTATTTT,CASSSSGRARDTQYF
NA,NA,TRBV19,TRBJ2-3,TGTGCCAGTACCCCAGTCGCAGGGCCAGATACGCAGTATTTT,CASTPVAGPDTQYF
NA,NA,TRBV15,TRBJ1-6,TGTGCCACCAGCAGAGATGTCAGGGGTGGCTCACCCCTCCACTTT,CATSRDVRGGSPLHF
NA,NA,TRBV11-3,TRBJ2-2,TGTGCCAGCAGCCACCAGGCCACCGTAAACACCGGGGAGCTGTTTTTT,CASSHQATVNTGELFF
NA,NA,TRBV18,TRBJ1-6,TGTGCCAGCTCACCAGGGACACCAAATAATTCACCCCTCCACTTT,CASSPGTPNNSPLHF
TRBD1,NA,TRBV4-1,TRBJ1-1,TGCGCCAGCAGCCGGGACAGGGTCACTGAAGCTTTCTTT,CASSRDRVTEAFF
TRBD1,NA,TRBV28,TRBJ1-1,TGTGCCAGTGGACAGGTGAACACTGAAGCTTTCTTT,CASGQVNTEAFF
NA,NA,TRBV30,TRBJ1-2,TGTGCCTGTAAACAGTTGTTCTATGGCTACACCTTC,CACKQLFYGYTF
TRBD2,NA,TRBV20-1,TRBJ2-5,TGCAGTGCTAGTGGGGGGAGGGCCGATCAGCAAGAGACCCAGTACTTC,CSASGGRADQQETQYF
NA,NA,TRBV5-6,TRBJ1-2,TGTGCCAGTACCAGCGGGGTTGGGTATGGCTACACCTTC,CASTSGVGYGYTF
NA,NA,TRBV19,TRBJ1-2,TGTGCCAGTAGTGCCAGCCGGGGTGGCTACACCTTC,CASSASRGGYTF
NA,NA,TRBV4-3,TRBJ1-1,TGCGCCAGCAGCCAGGTTTGGGGGGGGAGCACTGAAGCTTTCTTT,CASSQVWGGSTEAFF
NA,NA,TRBV30,TRBJ1-2,TGTGCCTGGAGTGGTCGAGATCCCGGAGGCTACACCTTC,CAWSGRDPGGYTF
NA,NA,TRBV27,TRBJ2-3,TGTGCCAGCAGCCGAGACCGGCGGGATACGCAGTATTTT,CASSRDRRDTQYF
NA,few,TRBV19,TRBJ1-5,TGTGCCAGTAGCTCAGGGGTGCGTCAGCCCCAGCATTTT,CASSSGVRQPQHF
TRBD1,NA,TRBV7-6,TRBJ1-4,TGTGCCAGCAGCTTAGTGGACAGGGTGGGCGAGAATGAAAAACTGTTTTTT,CASSLVDRVGENEKLFF
TRBD2,NA,TRBV9,TRBJ2-2,TGTGCCAGCAGCGCCCTAGCGGGATCCACCGGGGAGCTGTTTTTT,CASSALAGSTGELFF